Listed here are 21 T cell receptor beta chains from one sample, sequenced in a study of T cells in localized non-small cell lung cancer. Profiled with immunoSEQ multiplex PCR; TCRdb holds only in-frame clones, not every one. Among around 50,000 clones listed, around 87% were seen once. The material was PBMCs, obtained before any cancer treatment. Receptors originate from a female donor with stage II lung adenocarcinoma.

V and J are TRBV2 and TRBJ1-4; the match to TRBD1 covers 8 bases. Per the germline V gene, CDR1 is SNHLY and CDR2 is FYNNEI. With V trimmed by 6 bases and J by 4 bases, 7 bases remained unmatched. The CDR3 is 15 residues long. The DNA for the CDR3 is TGTGCCAGCAGGGTAGACAGGGGCGGTAATGAAAAACTGTTTTTT. This codes for CASRVDRGGNEKLFF.

The rearrangement uses TRBV7-9 and TRBJ1-2; a possible D gene is TRBD1 (6 bases). The germline V and J ends were trimmed by 5 bases and 8 bases, with 15 bases remaining between them. CDR3 length: 13 residues. Germline CDR1 SEHNR, CDR2 FQNEAQ (reference sequence). CDR3 bases: TGTGCCAGCAGCCCACCCGACAGGAGGGGCTACACCTTC. The encoded protein is CASSPPDRRGYTF.

The CDR3 is CASSLGVGSETQYF. DNA of the CDR3: TGTGCCAGCAGCTTAGGGGTTGGGTCGGAGACCCAGTACTTC. The chain is built from TRBV7-3 and TRBJ2-5; D is uncertain. Germline V CDR1 and CDR2: SGHTA, FQGTGA. CDR3 size: 14 residues. The ends were cut back, 2 bases at V and 5 bases at J, with 12 bases in the middle.

This clone was recorded once. The chain combines TRBV5-1 with TRBJ2-7; D possibly matches TRBD1 or TRBD2 (5 bases each). Germline V gives CDR1 SGHRS, CDR2 YFSETQ. The CDR3 consists of 14 residues. The germline V and J ends were trimmed by 4 bases and 0 bases, with 11 bases remaining between them. The CDR3: CASSRDGYSYEQYF. CDR3 DNA sequence: TGCGCCAGCAGCCGGGACGGGTACTCCTACGAGCAGTACTTC.

This chain links TRBV18 with TRBJ1-2; D ambiguous. Germline CDR1 is KGHSH and CDR2 is LQKENI. The CDR3 is made up of 15 amino acids. With 1 base removed from V and 8 bases from J, the gap between germline ends came to 17 bases. CDR3 sequence (DNA): TGTGCCAGCTCACCACGCGCCCAACAAGCTCAGGGCTACACCTTC. It is translated as CASSPRAQQAQGYTF.

The chain has TRBV4-1 and TRBJ2-7; 7 nucleotides agree with TRBD1. Germline V CDR1 and CDR2: MGHRA, YSYEKL. After removal of 3 bases from V and 0 bases from J, the junction contained 11 bases not matched to a gene. The CDR3 is 17 amino acids. The CDR3 spells CASSHLRGDRDSYEQYF. The CDR3 DNA sequence: TGCGCCAGCAGCCACCTGAGGGGAGACAGGGACTCCTACGAGCAGTACTTC.

This clone appeared a single time. The V gene is TRBV19, the J gene TRBJ1-3, with 7 bases identical to TRBD1. Germline V lookup: CDR1 LNHDA, CDR2 SQIVND (reference sequence). Trimming removed 6 bases from V and 5 bases from J; junction bases left unmatched: 7. The CDR3 length is 14 residues. The CDR3 nucleotides read TGTGCCAGTAGGATCCGGGACAGCCGAAACACCATATATTTT. Its protein is CASRIRDSRNTIYF.

Only a few counts were recorded for this clone. The chain is built from TRBV2 and TRBJ1-3; D remains ambiguous. V was cut by 7 bases and J by 0 bases, with 10 bases left in between. Germline-derived CDR1 and CDR2 are SNHLY and FYNNEI. The CDR3 is made up of 14 amino acids. The CDR3 reads CASIWEASGNTIYF. The CDR3, as DNA: TGTGCCAGCATATGGGAAGCCTCTGGAAACACCATATATTTT.

This chain connects TRBV30 to TRBJ2-3; 10 nucleotides line up with TRBD2. Trimming took 3 bases from V and 4 from J; bases not matched to a gene: 4. Germline CDR1 reads GTSNPN; CDR2 reads SVGIG (reference sequence). This CDR3 region has 14 residues. In nucleotides, the CDR3 is TGTGCCTGGAGAACTAGCGGGGAAGCAGATACGCAGTATTTT. This translates into CAWRTSGEADTQYF. The variable domain in full, with the rest retrieved from reference TRBV30 and TRBJ2-3, is SQTIHQWPATLVQPVGSPLSLECTVEGTSNPNLYWYRQAAGRGLQLLFYSVGIGQISSEVPQNLSASRPQDRQFILSSKKLLLSDSGFYLCAWRTSGEADTQYFGPGTRLTVL.

The rearrangement joins TRBV27 to TRBJ1-2; 7 bases are a match to TRBD1. Germline values: CDR1 MNHEY, CDR2 SMNVEV (reference sequence). Trimming removed 5 bases from V and 5 bases from J; junction bases left unmatched: 11. The CDR3 length is 15 residues. The CDR3 sequence is CASSPAYRGGYGYTF. DNA of the CDR3: TGTGCCAGCAGTCCCGCATACAGGGGCGGGTATGGCTACACCTTC.

This clone was counted between two and nine times. This chain joins TRBV27 and TRBJ2-1; 14 nucleotides line up with TRBD2. Per the germline V gene, CDR1 is MNHEY and CDR2 is SMNVEV (reference sequence). With 5 bases clipped from V and 6 bases from J, the junction kept 6 bases outside the gene matches. The CDR3 consists of 16 residues. CDR3 sequence reads: CASSLRTSGGINEQFF. The CDR3 DNA follows: TGTGCCAGCAGTCTTCGGACTAGCGGGGGGATCAATGAGCAGTTCTTC.

In its sample, this clone was seen once. This rearrangement joins TRBV5-4 to TRBJ2-2, with 10 bases aligning to TRBD2. The CDR3 runs to 17 residues. Per germline, CDR1 SGHNT and CDR2 YYREEE (reference sequence). The ends lost 1 base at V and 3 bases at J; junction bases unmatched: 6. CDR3: CASSLPIAGGYTGELFF. CDR3 bases: TGTGCCAGCAGCTTGCCTATAGCGGGGGGTTACACCGGGGAGCTGTTTTTT.

For the CDR3, the DNA is TGTGCCATCAGTGGGGGAACGGCCGGACGCCCAAATTCACCCCTCCACTTT. Its protein is CAISGGTAGRPNSPLHF. The genes are TRBV10-3 and TRBJ1-6; no firm D call. Trimming took 4 bases from V and 7 from J, leaving 20 bases between them. CDR3 length: 17 residues. Looked up from germline, CDR1 is ENHRY and CDR2 is SYGVKD.

The chain has TRBV30 and TRBJ1-4; tentatively, D is TRBD1 (5 bases). Trimming shortened V by 1 base and J by 7 bases, and 10 bases separated the two germline ends. Germline CDR1 is GTSNPN and CDR2 is SVGIG (reference sequence). The CDR3 is 13 residues long. The CDR3 DNA reads TGTGCCTGGAGTGAGCGGGGCGGTGAAAAACTGTTTTTT. Protein sequence: CAWSERGGEKLFF.

A single count supports this clone. This chain links TRBV7-7 with TRBJ2-1; no firm D call. Trimming shortened V by 6 bases and J by 1 base, and 13 bases separated the two germline ends. From germline, CDR1 is SSHAT and CDR2 FNYEAQ (reference sequence). The CDR3 has 15 residues. CDR3 in amino acids: CASSPGRNSYNEQFF. The DNA of the CDR3 is TGTGCCAGCAGTCCAGGACGGAATTCCTACAATGAGCAGTTCTTC.

The rearrangement uses TRBV9 and TRBJ2-1; TRBD2 matches at 10 bases. With 2 bases clipped from V and 4 bases from J, the junction kept 3 bases outside the gene matches. The CDR3 consists of 15 residues. Germline V gene lookup returns CDR1 SGDLS and CDR2 YYNGEE. CDR3 nucleotides: TGTGCCAGCAGCGTTAGCGGGGGGCCATACAATGAGCAGTTCTTC. This gives the protein CASSVSGGPYNEQFF.

The chain couples TRBV18 to TRBJ2-7; TRBD1 is a possible D gene (6 bases). From germline, CDR1 is KGHSH and CDR2 LQKENI. This CDR3 contains 14 residues. Trimming took off 3 bases at V and 4 bases at J, with 13 bases between the two ends. CDR3 amino acids: CASSPLQGLYEQYF. CDR3 DNA sequence: TGTGCCAGCTCACCCTTACAGGGTTTATACGAGCAGTACTTC.

The chain is built from TRBV28 and TRBJ1-1; D ambiguous. This CDR3 region has 14 residues. The V gene lost 3 bases and the J gene lost 1 base, with 9 bases spanning the gap. CDR1 and CDR2 from the germline V gene are MDHEN and SYDVKM. The CDR3 DNA reads as TGTGCCAGCAGTTTTCACCACAGGAACACTGAAGCTTTCTTT. It encodes CASSFHHRNTEAFF.

The V gene is TRBV5-1, the J gene TRBJ2-5, with 9 nucleotides matching TRBD1. Germline trimming cut 8 bases from V and 7 bases from J; bases unmatched to any gene: 12. This CDR3 has 14 amino acids. CDR1 is SGHRS and CDR2 is YFSETQ in the germline V gene. The CDR3 sequence is CASKRGTGQGTQYF. The CDR3 nucleotides are TGCGCCAGTAAGAGAGGGACGGGACAGGGGACCCAGTACTTC.

V and J are TRBV12-5 and TRBJ1-4; D perhaps matches TRBD1 (6 bases). CDR3 length: 15 residues. CDR1 LGHNT and CDR2 FRNRAP come from the germline V gene. Trimming took 2 bases from V and 5 from J, leaving 12 bases between them. The CDR3 nucleotides read TGTGCTAGTGGTTTGTTCATTACAGGGAATGAAAAACTGTTTTTT. It is translated as CASGLFITGNEKLFF.

This clone has just one count. The CDR3 DNA reads as TGTGCCAGCAGTTTAAGGGACCCCCGGTGGCCCTACAATGAGCAGTTCTTC. This codes for CASSLRDPRWPYNEQFF. The chain couples TRBV27 to TRBJ2-1; D may match TRBD1 or TRBD2 (5 bases each). V shed 2 bases and J shed 2 bases, with 16 bases lying between them. Germline-derived CDR1 and CDR2 are MNHEY and SMNVEV (reference sequence). The CDR3 runs to 17 residues.